Sequencing of this TCR beta chain was carried out in a study of control samples from healthy donors and cancer patients. This clone was counted a single time. CDR3 length: 14 amino acids. V was pared by 3 bases and J by 4 bases, with 10 bases between. From germline, CDR1 is SEHNR and CDR2 FQNEAQ (reference sequence). Assay used: immunoSEQ multiplex PCR; TCRdb lists only in-frame clones, some missing. This repertoire shows about 410,000 clones, 90% found once; its top ten account for around 6.8%. The origin of this receptor is a man between 40 and 49 years old with head and neck cancer. This chain links TRBV7-9 with TRBJ1-3; possible D gene TRBD1, 5 bases. Source material: PBMCs. The CDR3 DNA sequence: TGTGCCAGCAGCTTTGGTGGGGACGGAAACACCATATATTTT. Protein sequence: CASSFGGDGNTIYF.